This record covers a single T cell receptor beta chain. The antigen remains undetermined. Both 60 Vbeta primers and 13 Jbeta primers went into the PCR. TCRdb's table, derived via immunoSEQ multiplex PCR, lists solely in-frame clones and lacks some. The repertoire holds roughly 77,000 clones, about 9.5% seen once, with approximately 25% in the top ten. Germline V gives CDR1 GTSNPN, CDR2 SVGIG (reference sequence). Losses at the gene ends were 4 bases for V and 5 bases for J; bases not matched to a gene: 8. The CDR3 covers 14 residues. These data belong to a study of cytomegalovirus exposure and HLA in healthy donors. Findings and limits, study-wide: Donors were assumed by presence/absence analyses to have roughly uniform sequencing depth.

The chain recombines TRBV30 with TRBJ2-5; 9 bases are a match to TRBD2. Material for sequencing was PBMCs. This clonotype was obtained from a man between 60 and 70 years old in good health and CMV-seropositive. CDR3 region: CAWKFAGGRETQYF. In DNA, the CDR3 is TGTGCCTGGAAATTTGCGGGGGGGCGCGAGACCCAGTACTTC.